Listed below are T cell receptor beta chains from one sample, sequenced in a study of cytomegalovirus exposure and HLA in healthy donors. Data came from immunoSEQ multiplex PCR; TCRdb stores just in-frame clones and leaves some out. Here the sample spans 75,000 to 90,000 clones, around 70% being singletons. Sequenced sample: PBMCs. The receptors derive from a woman aged 40 to 50 in good health and CMV-seropositive. Each CDR3 is given with its conserved first and last residue. Each record gives: D gene, V gene, J gene, clone size, CDR3 DNA, CDR3 protein. D genes are given only for firm matches. Clone size is not always given. Where it is, it says once, few, many or a class for expanded clones.

D gene: -; V gene: TRBV30; J gene: TRBJ2-3; clone size: -; CDR3 DNA: TGTGCCTGGAGTGTATCTAGCTCTAGCACAGATACGCAGTATTTT; CDR3 protein: CAWSVSSSSTDTQYF
D gene: TRBD1; V gene: TRBV30; J gene: TRBJ2-1; clone size: -; CDR3 DNA: TGTGCCTGGAGGAGCGTGGCACAGGGGGGAAATGAGCAGTTCTTC; CDR3 protein: CAWRSVAQGGNEQFF
D gene: -; V gene: TRBV6-1; J gene: TRBJ1-5; clone size: -; CDR3 DNA: TGTGCCAGCAGGGGCCTAACGGGAGGCAATCAGCCCCAGCATTTT; CDR3 protein: CASRGLTGGNQPQHF
D gene: -; V gene: TRBV7-2; J gene: TRBJ1-6; clone size: -; CDR3 DNA: TGTGCCAGCAGCTTAGAAGCAGGGTCAGCTTCACCCCTCCACTTT; CDR3 protein: CASSLEAGSASPLHF
D gene: TRBD2; V gene: TRBV5-6; J gene: TRBJ2-1; clone size: -; CDR3 DNA: TGTGCCAGCAGCTTACGCGGGGGGGTCAATGAGCAGTTCTTC; CDR3 protein: CASSLRGGVNEQFF
D gene: -; V gene: TRBV7-9; J gene: TRBJ1-5; clone size: -; CDR3 DNA: TGTGCCAGCAGCTTAGCATCAGGGCAGCCCCAGCATTTT; CDR3 protein: CASSLASGQPQHF
D gene: -; V gene: TRBV28; J gene: TRBJ2-5; clone size: -; CDR3 DNA: TGTGCCAGCAGTCCGGGGAGACAAGAGACCCAGTACTTC; CDR3 protein: CASSPGRQETQYF
D gene: TRBD2; V gene: TRBV5-1; J gene: TRBJ2-1; clone size: -; CDR3 DNA: TGCGCCAGCAGCCGGCTAGCGGGAGTCACATCCGGTGAGCAGTTCTTC; CDR3 protein: CASSRLAGVTSGEQFF
D gene: -; V gene: TRBV2; J gene: TRBJ2-5; clone size: -; CDR3 DNA: TGTGCCAGCAGTGTAACAGCAGAGACCCAGTACTTC; CDR3 protein: CASSVTAETQYF
D gene: -; V gene: TRBV15; J gene: TRBJ1-4; clone size: -; CDR3 DNA: TGTGCCACCAGCAGAGTACAGGGAATTAATGAAAAACTGTTTTTT; CDR3 protein: CATSRVQGINEKLFF
D gene: TRBD1; V gene: TRBV7-9; J gene: TRBJ2-7; clone size: -; CDR3 DNA: TGTGCCAGCAGCTTAGGGACAGGGGCTGGTGGCGAGCAGTACTTC; CDR3 protein: CASSLGTGAGGEQYF
D gene: -; V gene: TRBV7-2; J gene: TRBJ1-5; clone size: -; CDR3 DNA: TGTGCCAGCAGCCGAGAGGGCGTGGAGCCCCAGCATTTT; CDR3 protein: CASSREGVEPQHF
D gene: TRBD2; V gene: TRBV7-8; J gene: TRBJ2-3; clone size: -; CDR3 DNA: TGTGCCAGCAGCTTAGGGACTAGCACAAGGACAGATACGCAGTATTTT; CDR3 protein: CASSLGTSTRTDTQYF
D gene: TRBD2; V gene: TRBV2; J gene: TRBJ2-3; clone size: -; CDR3 DNA: TGTGCCAGCAGTGGAACTAGCGGGATTACAGATACGCAGTATTTT; CDR3 protein: CASSGTSGITDTQYF
D gene: -; V gene: TRBV5-6; J gene: TRBJ2-5; clone size: -; CDR3 DNA: TGTGCCAGCAGCTTGGGTGGGGGCGCTCCGTTGGAGACCCAGTACTTC; CDR3 protein: CASSLGGGAPLETQYF
D gene: TRBD2; V gene: TRBV4-2; J gene: TRBJ2-7; clone size: once; CDR3 DNA: TGTGCCAGCAGCCACCAAGAAGGCACTAGCGGGGGGGGGAAAAAGCAGTACTTC; CDR3 protein: CASSHQEGTSGGGKKQYF
D gene: -; V gene: TRBV18; J gene: TRBJ1-6; clone size: once; CDR3 DNA: TGTGCCAGCTCACCACCAGGTGCAGGGCGGAATTCACCCCTCCACTTT; CDR3 protein: CASSPPGAGRNSPLHF
D gene: TRBD2; V gene: TRBV7-2; J gene: TRBJ2-1; clone size: few; CDR3 DNA: TGTGCCAGCAGCTTAGCGCCCGTAGCGGGTTCTTACAATGAGCAGTTCTTC; CDR3 protein: CASSLAPVAGSYNEQFF
D gene: TRBD1; V gene: TRBV6-1; J gene: TRBJ1-2; clone size: few; CDR3 DNA: TGTGCCAGCAGGCTTGACAGGGGGCGGACTGATGGCTACACCTTC; CDR3 protein: CASRLDRGRTDGYTF
D gene: TRBD1; V gene: TRBV6-5; J gene: TRBJ2-7; clone size: -; CDR3 DNA: TGTGCCAGCAGTTACTCCGGGACAGGGGACTCCTACGAGCAGTACTTC; CDR3 protein: CASSYSGTGDSYEQYF
D gene: -; V gene: TRBV28; J gene: TRBJ1-1; clone size: -; CDR3 DNA: TGTGCCAGCAGTTCAGGACAGCAGCCAGAAGCTTTCTTT; CDR3 protein: CASSSGQQPEAFF
D gene: TRBD1; V gene: TRBV4-1; J gene: TRBJ2-7; clone size: few; CDR3 DNA: TGCGCCAGCAGCCTAAGGACAGGGGGAGAGCAGTACTTC; CDR3 protein: CASSLRTGGEQYF
D gene: TRBD2; V gene: TRBV15; J gene: TRBJ2-5; clone size: few; CDR3 DNA: TGTGCCACCAGCAGAGATCGCGGGGGACCGGAGACCCAGTACTTC; CDR3 protein: CATSRDRGGPETQYF
D gene: TRBD1; V gene: TRBV7-6; J gene: TRBJ2-7; clone size: -; CDR3 DNA: TGTGCCAGCAGCTTAGCGCTGGGGGGGACAGGGGTCCACGAGCAGTACTTC; CDR3 protein: CASSLALGGTGVHEQYF
D gene: -; V gene: TRBV7-2; J gene: TRBJ1-1; clone size: -; CDR3 DNA: TGTGCCAGCAGCTTAAACCCGAGGAACACTGAAGCTTTCTTT; CDR3 protein: CASSLNPRNTEAFF
D gene: -; V gene: TRBV6-1; J gene: TRBJ1-5; clone size: -; CDR3 DNA: TGTGCCAGCCAAGAGTATAGCAATCAGCCCCAGCATTTT; CDR3 protein: CASQEYSNQPQHF
D gene: TRBD1; V gene: TRBV6-6; J gene: TRBJ1-1; clone size: -; CDR3 DNA: TGTGCCAGCATTTCACAGGGGTCTGAAGCTTTCTTT; CDR3 protein: CASISQGSEAFF
D gene: TRBD1; V gene: TRBV27; J gene: TRBJ1-3; clone size: few; CDR3 DNA: TGTGCCAGCAGCATTGGACAGGGCTCCGCCTCTGGAAACACCATATATTTT; CDR3 protein: CASSIGQGSASGNTIYF
D gene: -; V gene: TRBV6-4; J gene: TRBJ1-2; clone size: medium-sized; CDR3 DNA: TGTGCCAGCAGTGAAACGGGTCTCAGCTATGGCTACACCTTC; CDR3 protein: CASSETGLSYGYTF
D gene: TRBD1; V gene: TRBV28; J gene: TRBJ1-2; clone size: few; CDR3 DNA: TGTGCCAGCAGTTCCGGACAGGGGGTCGATGGCTACACCTTC; CDR3 protein: CASSSGQGVDGYTF
D gene: TRBD1; V gene: TRBV7-2; J gene: TRBJ2-2; clone size: -; CDR3 DNA: TGTGCCAGCAGCTTAGTCGGCAGGGGGCTGGGGGAGCTGTTTTTT; CDR3 protein: CASSLVGRGLGELFF
D gene: TRBD1; V gene: TRBV7-2; J gene: TRBJ2-3; clone size: -; CDR3 DNA: TGTGCCAGCAGCTTACCCCCAGGGGGAGACTCTACAGATACGCAGTATTTT; CDR3 protein: CASSLPPGGDSTDTQYF